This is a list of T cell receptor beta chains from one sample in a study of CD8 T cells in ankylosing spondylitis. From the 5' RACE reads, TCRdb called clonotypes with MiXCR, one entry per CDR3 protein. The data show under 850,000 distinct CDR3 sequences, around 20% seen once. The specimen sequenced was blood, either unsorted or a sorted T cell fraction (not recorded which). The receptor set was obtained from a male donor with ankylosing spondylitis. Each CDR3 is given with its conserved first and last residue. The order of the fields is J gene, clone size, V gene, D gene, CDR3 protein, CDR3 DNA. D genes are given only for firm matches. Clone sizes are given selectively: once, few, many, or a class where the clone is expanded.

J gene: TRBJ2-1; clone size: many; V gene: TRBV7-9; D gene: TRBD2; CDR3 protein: CASSLGGYEQFF; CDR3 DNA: TGTGCCAGCAGCTTGGGGGGGTATGAGCAGTTCTTC
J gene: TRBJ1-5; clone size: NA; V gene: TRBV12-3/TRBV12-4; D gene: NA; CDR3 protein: CASSEFGLFSNQPQHF; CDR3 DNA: TGTGCCAGCAGTGAATTCGGTCTGTTTAGCAATCAGCCCCAGCATTTT
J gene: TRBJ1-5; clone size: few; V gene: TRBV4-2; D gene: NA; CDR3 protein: CASSQDGKGSQPQHF; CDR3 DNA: TGTGCCAGCAGCCAAGATGGGAAGGGGAGTCAGCCCCAGCATTTT
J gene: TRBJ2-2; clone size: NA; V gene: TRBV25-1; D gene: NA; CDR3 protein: CASSEYGSSNTGELFF; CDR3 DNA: TGTGCCAGCAGTGAATATGGCAGCTCGAACACCGGGGAGCTGTTTTTT
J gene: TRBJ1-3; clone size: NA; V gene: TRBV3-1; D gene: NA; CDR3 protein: CASSQDSYSGNTIYF; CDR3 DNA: TGTGCCAGCAGCCAGGACAGTTACTCTGGAAACACCATATATTTT
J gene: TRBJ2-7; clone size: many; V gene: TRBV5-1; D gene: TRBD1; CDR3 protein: CASSLAGTGGYEQYF; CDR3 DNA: TGCGCCAGCAGCTTGGCCGGGACAGGGGGCTACGAGCAGTACTTC
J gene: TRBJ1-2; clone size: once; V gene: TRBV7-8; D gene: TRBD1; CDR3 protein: CATRGWTGQDGYTF; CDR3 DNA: TGTGCCACCCGCGGTTGGACCGGACAGGATGGCTACACCTTC
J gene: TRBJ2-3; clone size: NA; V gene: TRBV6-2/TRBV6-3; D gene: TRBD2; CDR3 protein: CASSYLGLAGAADTQYF; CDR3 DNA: TGTGCCAGCAGTTACCTAGGACTAGCGGGAGCAGCAGATACGCAGTATTTT
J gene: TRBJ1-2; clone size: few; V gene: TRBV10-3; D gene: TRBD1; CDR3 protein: CAISDTGGSDYGYTF; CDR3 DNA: TGTGCCATCAGTGATACAGGGGGCTCTGACTATGGCTACACCTTC
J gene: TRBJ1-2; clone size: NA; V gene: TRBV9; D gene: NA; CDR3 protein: CASSVWTRDGYTF; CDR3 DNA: TGTGCCAGCAGCGTCTGGACAAGGGATGGCTACACCTTC
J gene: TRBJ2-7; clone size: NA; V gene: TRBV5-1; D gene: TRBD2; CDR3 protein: CASSILAGDHYEQYF; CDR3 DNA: TGCGCCAGCAGCATACTAGCGGGGGACCACTACGAGCAGTACTTC
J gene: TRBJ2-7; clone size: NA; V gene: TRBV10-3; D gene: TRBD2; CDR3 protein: CAISVGLAGAYEQYF; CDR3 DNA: TGTGCCATCAGTGTAGGGCTAGCGGGAGCCTACGAGCAGTACTTC
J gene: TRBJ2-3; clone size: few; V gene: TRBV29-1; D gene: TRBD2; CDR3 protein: CSATRGAGAIDTQYF; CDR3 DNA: TGCAGCGCCACCCGAGGTGCGGGAGCAATCGATACGCAGTATTTT
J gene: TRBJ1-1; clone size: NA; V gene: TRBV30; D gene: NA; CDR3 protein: CAWSGDLGPEAFF; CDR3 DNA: TGTGCCTGGAGCGGGGACTTAGGACCTGAAGCTTTCTTT
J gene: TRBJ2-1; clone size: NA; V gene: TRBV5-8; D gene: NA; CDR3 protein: CASSLEGREYNEQFF; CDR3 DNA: TGTGCCAGCAGCTTGGAGGGCAGAGAGTACAATGAGCAGTTCTTC
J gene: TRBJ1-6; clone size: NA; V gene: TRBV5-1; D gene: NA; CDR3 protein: CASSYSGRMGSPLHF; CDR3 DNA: TGCGCCAGCAGCTACTCCGGGAGAATGGGTTCACCCCTCCACTTT
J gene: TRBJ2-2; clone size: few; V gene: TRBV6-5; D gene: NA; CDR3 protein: CASSYFRVMDTGELFF; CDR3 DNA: TGTGCCAGCAGTTACTTCAGGGTAATGGACACCGGGGAGCTGTTTTTT
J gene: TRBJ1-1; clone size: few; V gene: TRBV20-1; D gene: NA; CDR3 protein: CSASRSTDMNTEAFF; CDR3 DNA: TGCAGTGCTAGCCGTTCGACGGACATGAACACTGAAGCTTTCTTT
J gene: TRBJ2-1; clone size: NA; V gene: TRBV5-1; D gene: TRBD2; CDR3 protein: CASSGSGFYNEQFF; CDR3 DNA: TGCGCCAGCAGCGGTAGCGGGTTTTACAATGAGCAGTTCTTC
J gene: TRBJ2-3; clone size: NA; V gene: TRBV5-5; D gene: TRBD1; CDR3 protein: CASSLLTGDTDTQYF; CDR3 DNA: TGTGCCAGCAGCTTGTTGACAGGGGACACAGATACGCAGTATTTT
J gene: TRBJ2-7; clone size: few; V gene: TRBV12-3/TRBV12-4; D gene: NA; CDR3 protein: CASSIDGTSYEQYF; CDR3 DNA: TGTGCCAGCAGTATTGACGGGACTTCCTACGAGCAGTACTTC
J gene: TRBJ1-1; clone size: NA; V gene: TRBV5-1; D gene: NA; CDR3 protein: CASTPGTGRTEAFF; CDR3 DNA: TGCGCCAGCACCCCCGGAACAGGGCGGACTGAAGCTTTCTTT
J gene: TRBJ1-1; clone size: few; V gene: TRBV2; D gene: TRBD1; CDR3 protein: CASRLDRDTEAFF; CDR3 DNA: TGTGCCAGCAGGTTGGACAGGGACACTGAAGCTTTCTTT
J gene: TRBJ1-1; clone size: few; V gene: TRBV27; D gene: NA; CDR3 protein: CASSLSPGRPEAFF; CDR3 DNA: TGTGCCAGCAGCCTTTCCCCCGGTCGTCCTGAAGCTTTCTTT
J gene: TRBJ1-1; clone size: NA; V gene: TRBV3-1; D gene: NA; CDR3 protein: CASSQYGGHEEAFF; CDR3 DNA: TGTGCCAGCAGCCAGTACGGGGGGCACGAGGAAGCTTTCTTT
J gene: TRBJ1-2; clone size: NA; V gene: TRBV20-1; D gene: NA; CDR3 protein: CSQGSANYGYTF; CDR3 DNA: TGCAGCCAGGGCAGTGCTAACTATGGCTACACCTTC
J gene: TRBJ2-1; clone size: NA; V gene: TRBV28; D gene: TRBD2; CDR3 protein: CASRTSGGNEQFF; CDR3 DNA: TGTGCCAGCCGGACTAGCGGGGGCAATGAGCAGTTCTTC
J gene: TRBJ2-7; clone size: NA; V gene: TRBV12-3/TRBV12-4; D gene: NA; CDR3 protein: CASSLKGRGINTEQYF; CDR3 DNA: TGTGCCAGCAGTTTAAAGGGCAGGGGCATTAATACCGAGCAGTACTTC
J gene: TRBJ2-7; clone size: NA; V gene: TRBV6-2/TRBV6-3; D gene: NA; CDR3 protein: CASTFRNGYEQYF; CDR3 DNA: TGTGCCAGCACGTTCCGGAACGGGTACGAGCAGTACTTC
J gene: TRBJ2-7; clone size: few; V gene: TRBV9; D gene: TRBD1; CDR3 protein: CASSVDGDRDYEQYF; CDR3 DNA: TGTGCCAGCAGCGTAGATGGGGACAGGGACTACGAGCAGTACTTC
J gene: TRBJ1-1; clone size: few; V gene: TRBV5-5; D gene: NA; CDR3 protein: CASSFGFGTEAFF; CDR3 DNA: TGTGCCAGCAGCTTCGGATTTGGCACTGAAGCTTTCTTT
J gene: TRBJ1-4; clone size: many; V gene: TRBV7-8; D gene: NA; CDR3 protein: CASSLTDSLEKLFF; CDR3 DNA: TGTGCCAGCAGCCTCACGGACAGCCTGGAAAAACTGTTTTTT
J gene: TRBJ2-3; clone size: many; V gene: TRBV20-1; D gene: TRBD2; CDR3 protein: CSAFVAGGLMDTQYF; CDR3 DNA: TGCAGTGCTTTCGTAGCGGGGGGGCTGATGGATACGCAGTATTTT
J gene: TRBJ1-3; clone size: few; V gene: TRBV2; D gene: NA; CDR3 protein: CASSPGQPGNTIYF; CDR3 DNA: TGTGCCAGCAGTCCCGGACAGCCAGGAAACACCATATATTTT
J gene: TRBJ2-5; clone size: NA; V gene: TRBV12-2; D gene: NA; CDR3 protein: CASRAPGEGETQYF; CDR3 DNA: TGTGCAAGTCGCGCCCCAGGGGAGGGAGAGACCCAGTACTTC
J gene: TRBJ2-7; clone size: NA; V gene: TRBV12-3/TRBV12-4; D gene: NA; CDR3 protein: CASSFFQGTDEQYF; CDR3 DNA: TGTGCCAGCAGTTTCTTCCAGGGAACGGACGAGCAGTACTTC
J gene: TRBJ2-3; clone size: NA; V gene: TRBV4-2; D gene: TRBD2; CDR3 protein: CASSQDRLAGASTDTQYF; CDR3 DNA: TGTGCCAGCAGCCAAGATCGACTAGCGGGAGCTAGCACAGATACGCAGTATTTT
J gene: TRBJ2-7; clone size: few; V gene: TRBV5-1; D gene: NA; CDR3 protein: CASSRTVNAYEQYF; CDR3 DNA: TGCGCCAGCAGCAGGACAGTAAACGCCTACGAGCAGTACTTC
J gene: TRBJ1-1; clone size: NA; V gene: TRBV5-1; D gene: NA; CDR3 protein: CASSLGYNLNEAFF; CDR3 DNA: TGCGCCAGCAGCTTGGGATATAACCTAAATGAAGCTTTCTTT
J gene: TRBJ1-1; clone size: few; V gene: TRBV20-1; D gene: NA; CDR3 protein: CSARDLSGATEAFF; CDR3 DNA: TGCAGTGCTAGAGATCTGTCAGGGGCCACTGAAGCTTTCTTT
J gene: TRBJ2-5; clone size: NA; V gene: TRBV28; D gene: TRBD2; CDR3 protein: CASSRIPGLVETQYF; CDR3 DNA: TGTGCCAGCAGCCGAATCCCGGGACTAGTAGAGACCCAGTACTTC
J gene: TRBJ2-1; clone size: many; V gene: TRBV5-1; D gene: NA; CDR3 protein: CASSLAVGARNEQFF; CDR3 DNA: TGCGCCAGCAGCTTGGCCGTGGGGGCGAGGAATGAGCAGTTCTTC
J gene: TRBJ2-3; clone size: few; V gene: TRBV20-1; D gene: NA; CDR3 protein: CSARDATGSDTQYF; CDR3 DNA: TGCAGTGCTAGAGATGCGACTGGATCAGATACGCAGTATTTT
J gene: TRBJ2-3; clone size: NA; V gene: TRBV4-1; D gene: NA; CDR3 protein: CASSQDWAPGLGGDTQYF; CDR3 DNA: TGCGCCAGCAGCCAAGATTGGGCCCCGGGACTCGGCGGAGATACGCAGTATTTT
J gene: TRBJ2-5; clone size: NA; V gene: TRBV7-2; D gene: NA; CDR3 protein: CASSLVGDGGYQETQYF; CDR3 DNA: TGTGCCAGCAGCTTAGTTGGGGATGGGGGGTACCAAGAGACCCAGTACTTC
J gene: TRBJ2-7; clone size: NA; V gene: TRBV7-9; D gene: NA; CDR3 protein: CASSLVRVPEQYF; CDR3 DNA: TGTGCCAGCAGCTTGGTCCGGGTCCCCGAGCAGTACTTC
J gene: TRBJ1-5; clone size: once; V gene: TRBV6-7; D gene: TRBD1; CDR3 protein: CASSYPKGTGEGNQPQHF; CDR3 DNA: TGTGCCAGCAGTTACCCGAAGGGGACAGGGGAAGGGAATCAGCCCCAGCATTTT
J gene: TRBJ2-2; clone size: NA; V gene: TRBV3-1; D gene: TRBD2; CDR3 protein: CASSPGPGGRGELFF; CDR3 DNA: TGTGCCAGCAGCCCCGGACCGGGGGGTCGCGGGGAGCTGTTTTTT
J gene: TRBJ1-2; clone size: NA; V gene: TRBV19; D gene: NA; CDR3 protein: CASSLKDGANYGYTF; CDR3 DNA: TGTGCCAGTAGTCTCAAGGACGGCGCTAACTATGGCTACACCTTC
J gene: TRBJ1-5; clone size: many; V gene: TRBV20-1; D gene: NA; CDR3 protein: CSARDGRNQPQHF; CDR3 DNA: TGCAGTGCTAGAGACGGGCGTAATCAGCCCCAGCATTTT
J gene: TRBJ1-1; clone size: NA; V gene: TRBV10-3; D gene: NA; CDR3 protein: CAISEPSWNTEAFF; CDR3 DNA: TGTGCCATCAGTGAGCCCTCGTGGAACACTGAAGCTTTCTTT
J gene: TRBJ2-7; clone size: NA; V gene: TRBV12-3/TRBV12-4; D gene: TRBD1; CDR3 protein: CASSHGTGVSYEQYF; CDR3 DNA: TGTGCCAGCAGCCATGGGACAGGGGTATCCTACGAGCAGTACTTC